One sample yielded the 20 T cell receptor beta chains listed below, sequenced in a study of Ad26.COV2.S vaccination and SARS-CoV-2 variants. TCRdb's copy holds only in-frame clones and misses some; the assay was immunoSEQ multiplex PCR. The sample lists about 350,000 clones; 92% were seen once. This material consisted of peripheral blood, taken after recovery from COVID-19. These receptors all come from a human donor who had recovered from COVID-19.

The CDR3, as DNA: TGTGCCAGCAGCTTCTTTAGCGGGGATGAGCAGTTCTTC. It encodes CASSFFSGDEQFF. The chain has TRBV11-3 and TRBJ2-1; TRBD2 matches at 8 bases. Losses at the gene ends were 3 bases for V and 8 bases for J; bases not matched to a gene: 3. This CDR3 is 13 amino acids long. Germline CDR1 is SGHNT and CDR2 is YENEEA.

The V call is TRBV12-3 or TRBV12-4, the J call TRBJ2-1; 8 bases map to TRBD1. J gave up 10 bases and V 5 bases, and 7 bases lay outside the gene matches. This CDR3 region has 13 residues. The CDR3 nucleotides are TGTGCCAGCAGTGCGACAGGGGCAGGGGAGCAGTTCTTC. Protein: CASSATGAGEQFF.

This clone was observed a single time. The V call is TRBV6-2 or TRBV6-3, the J call TRBJ1-1; 7 bases align to TRBD1. CDR1 and CDR2 from the germline V gene are MNHEY and SVGEGT. V lost 2 bases and J lost 6; bases outside the gene matches: 9. The CDR3 spans 15 residues. The CDR3 reads CASSYRGGTVPEAFF. CDR3 coding DNA: TGTGCCAGCAGTTACAGAGGCGGGACAGTCCCTGAAGCTTTCTTT.

The chain employs TRBV14 and TRBJ2-1; maybe TRBD2 (6 bases). CDR3 length: 12 amino acids. In germline, CDR1 is SGHDN, CDR2 FVKESK. V was pared by 8 bases and J by 2 bases, with 7 bases between. The CDR3: CASGGTYNEQFF. As DNA, the CDR3 is TGTGCCAGCGGGGGGACCTACAATGAGCAGTTCTTC. The full variable domain, rest sourced from reference TRBV14 and TRBJ2-1, is EAGVTQFPSHSVIEKGQTVTLRCDPISGHDNLYWYRRVMGKEIKFLLHFVKESKQDESGMPNNRFLAERTGGTYSTLKVQPAELEDSGVYFCASGGTYNEQFFGPGTRLTVL.

V gene TRBV11-2 combines with J gene TRBJ1-1, with TRBD1 matching 7 bases. Germline loops: CDR1 SGHAT, CDR2 FQNNGV. The CDR3 covers 15 residues. The V and J ends lost 3 bases and 0 bases, in that order; junction bases with no gene match: 4. The CDR3 sequence: CASSLTTGVNTEAFF. The CDR3 DNA sequence: TGTGCCAGCAGCTTGACCACAGGGGTGAACACTGAAGCTTTCTTT.

V usage is TRBV12-3 or TRBV12-4 and J usage is TRBJ2-1; 8 bases fit TRBD1. Trimming at V came to 8 bases and at J to 5 bases, leaving 5 bases not matched to a gene. The CDR3 consists of 13 residues. The CDR3 here is CASGNRGDNEQFF. For the CDR3, the DNA is TGTGCCAGCGGAAACAGGGGGGACAATGAGCAGTTCTTC.

V gene TRBV6-1 combines with J gene TRBJ1-3, with D possibly matching TRBD1 (5 bases). Germline assignment: CDR1 MNHNS and CDR2 SASEGT. The CDR3 is 13 residues long. V was trimmed by 2 bases and J by 5 bases, leaving 7 bases between them. This CDR3 is CASSEPDRNTIYF. The CDR3 coding sequence is TGTGCCAGCAGTGAACCGGACAGAAACACCATATATTTT.

This chain links TRBV10-3 with TRBJ1-5; 9 bases map to TRBD1. This CDR3 region has 15 residues. Trimming took 6 bases from V and 1 from J; bases not matched to a gene: 4. Germline values: CDR1 ENHRY, CDR2 SYGVKD. CDR3: CAIRQGQGSNQPQHF. CDR3 sequence (DNA): TGTGCCATCAGACAGGGACAGGGCAGCAATCAGCCCCAGCATTTT.

CDR3 DNA sequence: TGTGCCAGCAGCATAGGTCTAGGGGCTGGGGAGCTGTTTTTT. Protein: CASSIGLGAGELFF. The rearrangement links TRBV7-2 to TRBJ2-2; possible D gene TRBD1, 5 bases. Germline V gene lookup returns CDR1 SGHTA and CDR2 FQGNSA. The V end lost 5 bases, the J end lost 8 bases, and 15 bases lay between the germline ends. This CDR3 has 14 amino acids.

This clone was recorded many times. This chain connects TRBV4-3 to TRBJ2-5, with 7 nucleotides matching TRBD2. The CDR3 has 15 residues. The V and J ends lost 1 base and 3 bases, in that order; junction bases with no gene match: 5. Per the germline V gene, CDR1 is LGHNA and CDR2 is YSLEER. CDR3 sequence reads: CASSQAGTMKETQYF. CDR3 in DNA: TGCGCCAGCAGCCAAGCCGGGACTATGAAAGAGACCCAGTACTTC.

This clone has a single count. The chain has TRBV15 and TRBJ2-2; unclear D gene. Trimming pared 0 bases from V and 0 bases from J, leaving 5 bases between. This CDR3 contains 15 residues. Germline loops: CDR1 LNHNV, CDR2 YYDKDF (reference sequence). CDR3: CATSREGTNTGELFF. The CDR3 coding sequence is TGTGCCACCAGCAGAGAAGGGACGAACACCGGGGAGCTGTTTTTT.

CDR3 sequence: CASSEFGVYQPQHF. The DNA for the CDR3 is TGTGCCAGCAGTGAATTCGGGGTATACCAGCCCCAGCATTTT. The V gene is TRBV25-1, the J gene TRBJ1-5; D ambiguous. CDR3 length: 14 residues. CDR1 MGHDK and CDR2 SYGVNS come from the germline V gene. V lost 1 base to trimming and J lost 7 bases, with 11 bases between them.

This clone appeared once. The chain combines TRBV4-1 with TRBJ2-1; D remains unclear. The CDR3 contains 13 residues. V was cut by 3 bases and J by 10 bases, with 13 bases left in between. Germline V gene data show CDR1 as MGHRA and CDR2 as YSYEKL. CDR3 bases: TGCGCCAGCAGCCAGAGTCCGTTACGAGAGCAGTTCTTC. Translating gives CASSQSPLREQFF.

The chain couples TRBV28 to TRBJ2-7; TRBD2 might be the D (5 bases). Germline V gives CDR1 MDHEN, CDR2 SYDVKM. Trimming shortened V by 9 bases and J by 3 bases, and 9 bases separated the two germline ends. The CDR3 spans 11 residues. The CDR3 reads CASRGSYEQYF. The CDR3 nucleotides are TGTGCCAGTCGAGGGAGCTACGAGCAGTACTTC.

This chain connects TRBV6-2 or TRBV6-3 to TRBJ1-1; D is possibly TRBD1 (5 bases). The CDR3 is made up of 14 amino acids. The germline CDR1 and CDR2 sequences are MNHEY and SVGEGT. Trimming removed 4 bases at V and 3 bases at J, with 12 bases between. CDR3 loop: CASSWVGRDTEAFF. CDR3 coding DNA: TGTGCCAGCAGTTGGGTGGGACGGGACACTGAAGCTTTCTTT.

The rearrangement links TRBV18 to TRBJ1-1, with D unresolved. Between the trimmed V and J ends, which lost 3 bases and 8 bases, there was a span of 7 bases. Germline lookup yields CDR1 KGHSH and CDR2 LQKENI. This CDR3 contains 11 residues. The CDR3 loop is CASSPTLEAFF. The CDR3 DNA reads TGTGCCAGCTCACCGACGTTGGAAGCTTTCTTT.

The rearrangement uses TRBV4-3 and TRBJ2-2; 12 bases are a match to TRBD2. The length of the CDR3 is 22 residues. V was pared by 0 bases and J by 5 bases, with 19 bases of the junction left unmatched. From germline, CDR1 is LGHNA and CDR2 YSLEER. DNA of the CDR3: TGCGCCAGCAGCCAAGATCCGGTGGCTAGCGGGGGGGGAGGAGTTTATACCGGGGAGCTGTTTTTT. This sequence encodes CASSQDPVASGGGGVYTGELFF.

This clone was found once. CDR3 loop: CASSSDGASYEQYF. CDR3 bases: TGTGCCAGCAGCTCCGATGGAGCATCCTACGAGCAGTACTTC. The chain uses TRBV7-3 and TRBJ2-7; D unclear. V gave up 4 bases and J gave up 1 base, with 11 bases separating them. Germline CDR1 is SGHTA and CDR2 is FQGTGA. The CDR3 consists of 14 residues.

As DNA, the CDR3 is TGTGCCAGCAGTTTATTATCGGGGAGGGGCAGGAATGAGCAGTTCTTC. Protein: CASSLLSGRGRNEQFF. This rearrangement joins TRBV27 to TRBJ2-1; 7 bases are a match to TRBD2. The germline V gene encodes CDR1 MNHEY and CDR2 SMNVEV (reference sequence). The CDR3 runs to 16 residues. Trimming took 1 base from V and 7 from J; bases not matched to a gene: 10.

The J gene is TRBJ1-2, the V gene TRBV10-3, with TRBD1 identical over 9 bases. The CDR3 has 16 residues. The V and J ends lost 3 bases and 4 bases, in that order; junction bases with no gene match: 9. Per the germline V gene, CDR1 is ENHRY and CDR2 is SYGVKD. The CDR3 loop reads CAISDNTGGGIYGYTF. CDR3 DNA: TGTGCCATCAGTGACAACACAGGGGGCGGTATCTATGGCTACACCTTC.